A selection of T cell receptor beta chains follows, all from one sample in a study of blood T cell repertoires in COVID-19. Sequencing used immunoSEQ multiplex PCR; TCRdb keeps in-frame clones, though not all of them. This sample yields some 100,000 clones, of which around four fifths are seen a single time; under 35% belongs to the top ten. The specimen was peripheral blood. Receptors were obtained from a man between 70 and 80 years old with active or convalescent COVID-19. The conserved cysteine and the conserved F or W are not part of the CDR3 here.

V: TRBV24-1; CDR3: ATSLATQGEQY
V: TRBV4-3; CDR3: ASSQDFNPSGGSDTQY
V: TRBV28; CDR3: ANILAGAGDEQF
V: TRBV19; CDR3: ASSIIRSGTGDSPLH
V: TRBV7-9; CDR3: ASSLGGQGDIQY
V: TRBV7-2; CDR3: ASSYSPAGAGGYEQY
V: TRBV12-2; CDR3: ASRLALRPLSYEQY
V: TRBV5-5; CDR3: ASSSIPIYGYT
V: TRBV6-5; CDR3: ASSRTGLTGELF
V: TRBV3-1/TRBV3-2; CDR3: ASSPTGGNQPQH
V: TRBV24-1; CDR3: ATGGGFSTDTQY
V: TRBV7-9; CDR3: ASEPSGGAMIGELF
V: TRBV4-3; CDR3: ASSQDGQDPGYT
V: TRBV30; CDR3: ASKVDSRAPTEAF
V: TRBV3-1/TRBV3-2; CDR3: ASSQDFASSYEQY
V: TRBV4-3; CDR3: ASSHRTGLSYEQY
V: TRBV6-4; CDR3: ASSVNSGGATQY
V: TRBV11-2; CDR3: ASSSDSTGYT
V: TRBV9; CDR3: ASSGNPLSSGGYNEQF
V: TRBV5-1; CDR3: ASYSGGAGPDGEQF
V: TRBV7-2; CDR3: ASSPFLGQGWTEAF
V: TRBV7-2; CDR3: ASSRQGAYEQY
V: TRBV5-8; CDR3: ASSVHTYNEQF
V: TRBV5-4; CDR3: ASSRTGEYGYT
V: TRBV27; CDR3: ASRTVNTEAF
V: TRBV6-5; CDR3: ASRKQGGSNQPQH
V: TRBV6-2/TRBV6-3; CDR3: ASSYPPTRPNYGYT
V: TRBV9; CDR3: ASSAMTGVNTGELF
V: TRBV7-2; CDR3: ASSLAELAGNNEQF
V: TRBV6-6; CDR3: ASSVGPNTEAF
V: TRBV6-6; CDR3: ASSAGQGPVNQPQH
V: TRBV2; CDR3: ASSESPTVFYGYT
V: TRBV4-2; CDR3: ASSQGLDYTDTQY
V: TRBV12-3/TRBV12-4; CDR3: ASSSLDNEQF
V: TRBV15; CDR3: ATSRGDRDYEQY